This T cell receptor (beta chain) emerged from a study of blood T cell repertoires in COVID-19. Profiled with immunoSEQ multiplex PCR; TCRdb holds only in-frame clones, not every one. This table holds 180,000 or so clones, over 75% found once. The sample taken for sequencing was PBMCs or T cells enriched from blood (not recorded which). The sequence derives from a man aged 50-60 years who had recovered from COVID-19.

The CDR3: CASSPYRGEGEKLFF. The CDR3, as DNA: TGTGCCAGCAGCCCTTACAGGGGGGAGGGAGAAAAACTGTTTTTT. The chain employs TRBV9 and TRBJ1-4; 8 nucleotides line up with TRBD1. V shed 4 bases and J 8 bases; nucleotides not matched to a gene: 10. CDR1 and CDR2 (germline): SGDLS, YYNGEE. The CDR3 runs 15 residues. Full variable domain (rest looked up from reference TRBV9 and TRBJ1-4): DSGVTQTPKHLITATGQRVTLRCSPRSGDLSVYWYQQSLDQGLQFLIQYYNGEERAKGNILERFSAQQFPDLHSELNLSSLELGDSALYFCASSPYRGEGEKLFFGSGTQLSVL.